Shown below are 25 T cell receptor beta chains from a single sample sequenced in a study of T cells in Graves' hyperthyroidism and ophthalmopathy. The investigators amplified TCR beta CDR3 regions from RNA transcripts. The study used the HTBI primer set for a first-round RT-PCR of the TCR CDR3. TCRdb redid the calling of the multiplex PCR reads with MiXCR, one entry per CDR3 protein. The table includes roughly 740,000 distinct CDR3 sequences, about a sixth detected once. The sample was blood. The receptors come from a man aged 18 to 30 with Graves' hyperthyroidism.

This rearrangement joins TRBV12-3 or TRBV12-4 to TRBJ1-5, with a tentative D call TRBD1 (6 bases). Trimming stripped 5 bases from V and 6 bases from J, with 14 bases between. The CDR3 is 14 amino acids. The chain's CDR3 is CASSIRQVGQPQHF. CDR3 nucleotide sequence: TGTGCCAGCAGTATCCGACAGGTTGGTCAGCCCCAGCATTTT.

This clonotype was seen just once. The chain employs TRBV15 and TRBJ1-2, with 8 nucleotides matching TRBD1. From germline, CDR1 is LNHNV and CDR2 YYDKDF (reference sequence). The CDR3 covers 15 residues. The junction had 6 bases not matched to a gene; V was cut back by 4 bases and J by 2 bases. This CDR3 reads CATSNRTGLNYGYTF. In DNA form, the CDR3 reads TGTGCCACCAGCAATCGGACAGGGCTAAACTATGGCTACACCTTC.

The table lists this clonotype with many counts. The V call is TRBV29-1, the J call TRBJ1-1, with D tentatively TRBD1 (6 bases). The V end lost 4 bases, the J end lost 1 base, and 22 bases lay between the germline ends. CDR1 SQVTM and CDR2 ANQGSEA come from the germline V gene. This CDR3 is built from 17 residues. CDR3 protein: CSVVGRGGASGNTEAFF. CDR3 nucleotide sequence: TGCAGCGTTGTTGGGAGGGGGGGCGCATCGGGGAACACTGAAGCTTTCTTT.

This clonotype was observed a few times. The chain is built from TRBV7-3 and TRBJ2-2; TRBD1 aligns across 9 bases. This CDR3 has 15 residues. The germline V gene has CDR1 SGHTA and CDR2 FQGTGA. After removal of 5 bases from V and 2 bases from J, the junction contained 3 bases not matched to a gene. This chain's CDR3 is CASSQQGANTGELFF. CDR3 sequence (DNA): TGTGCCAGCAGCCAACAGGGGGCTAACACCGGGGAGCTGTTTTTT.

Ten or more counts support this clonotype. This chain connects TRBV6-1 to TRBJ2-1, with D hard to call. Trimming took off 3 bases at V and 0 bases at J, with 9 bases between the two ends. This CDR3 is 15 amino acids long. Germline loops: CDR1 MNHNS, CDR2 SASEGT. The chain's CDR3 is CASSDRESSYNEQFF. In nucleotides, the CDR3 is TGTGCCAGCAGTGATAGGGAAAGCTCCTACAATGAGCAGTTCTTC.

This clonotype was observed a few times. The CDR3 sequence: CSAARVGGRFDEQFF. Written as DNA, the CDR3 is TGCAGTGCTGCTCGGGTAGGGGGGAGGTTTGATGAGCAGTTCTTC. The genes are TRBV20-1 and TRBJ2-1; D is perhaps TRBD1 or TRBD2 (6 bases each). Germline assignment: CDR1 DFQATT and CDR2 SNEGSKA (reference sequence). Trimming removed 5 bases from V and 8 bases from J, with 22 bases in between. CDR3 length: 15 amino acids.

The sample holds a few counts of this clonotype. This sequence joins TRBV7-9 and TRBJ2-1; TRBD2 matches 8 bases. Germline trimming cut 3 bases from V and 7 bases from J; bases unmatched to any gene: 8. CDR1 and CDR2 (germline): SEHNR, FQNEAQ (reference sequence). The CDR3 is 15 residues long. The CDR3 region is CASSFGAGDLNEQFF. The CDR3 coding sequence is TGTGCCAGCAGCTTTGGAGCGGGAGATCTTAATGAGCAGTTCTTC. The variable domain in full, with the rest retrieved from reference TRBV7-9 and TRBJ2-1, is DTGVSQNPRHKITKRGQNVTFRCDPISEHNRLYWYRQTLGQGPEFLTYFQNEAQLEKSRLLSDRFSAERPKGSFSTLEIQRTEQGDSAMYLCASSFGAGDLNEQFFGPGTRLTVL.

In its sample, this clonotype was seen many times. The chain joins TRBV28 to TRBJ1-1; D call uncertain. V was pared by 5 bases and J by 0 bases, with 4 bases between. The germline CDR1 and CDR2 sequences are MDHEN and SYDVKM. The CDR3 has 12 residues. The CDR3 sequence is CASSTVNTEAFF. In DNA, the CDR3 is TGTGCCAGCAGTACTGTGAACACTGAAGCTTTCTTT.

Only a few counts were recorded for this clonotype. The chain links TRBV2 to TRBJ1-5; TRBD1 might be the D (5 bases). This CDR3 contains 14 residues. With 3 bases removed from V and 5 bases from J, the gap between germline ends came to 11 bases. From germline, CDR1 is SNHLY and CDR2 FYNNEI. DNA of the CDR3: TGTGCCAGCAGTGAGTTGGGGGGGTATCAGCCCCAGCATTTT. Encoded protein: CASSELGGYQPQHF.

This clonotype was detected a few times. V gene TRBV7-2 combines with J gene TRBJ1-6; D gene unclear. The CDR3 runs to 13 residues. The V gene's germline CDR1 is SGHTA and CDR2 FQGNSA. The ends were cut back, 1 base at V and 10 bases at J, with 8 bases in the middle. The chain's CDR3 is CASSLVEGSPLHF. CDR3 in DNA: TGTGCCAGCAGCTTAGTAGAAGGGTCACCCCTCCACTTT.

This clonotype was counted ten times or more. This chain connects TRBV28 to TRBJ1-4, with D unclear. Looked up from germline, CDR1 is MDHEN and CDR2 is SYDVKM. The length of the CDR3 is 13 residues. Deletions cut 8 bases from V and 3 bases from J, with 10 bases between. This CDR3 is CASGGLSNEKLFF. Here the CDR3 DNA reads TGTGCCAGCGGCGGCCTCTCTAATGAAAAACTGTTTTTT.

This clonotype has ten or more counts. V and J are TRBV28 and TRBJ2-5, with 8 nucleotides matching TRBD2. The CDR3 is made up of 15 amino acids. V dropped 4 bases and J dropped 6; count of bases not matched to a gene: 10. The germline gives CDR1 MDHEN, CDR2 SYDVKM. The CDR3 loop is CASSSAPRGVKTQYF. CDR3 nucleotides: TGTGCCAGCAGTTCCGCCCCGCGGGGGGTTAAGACCCAGTACTTC.

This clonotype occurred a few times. The CDR3 is CASRADGSHEQYF. CDR3 DNA sequence: TGTGCCAGCAGGGCTGATGGGAGCCACGAGCAGTACTTC. The J gene is TRBJ2-7, the V gene TRBV9, with D maybe TRBD2 (5 bases). The CDR3 consists of 13 residues. Germline V gene sequence: CDR1 SGDLS, CDR2 YYNGEE. V was shortened by 5 bases and J by 5 bases, with 14 bases between the two germline ends.

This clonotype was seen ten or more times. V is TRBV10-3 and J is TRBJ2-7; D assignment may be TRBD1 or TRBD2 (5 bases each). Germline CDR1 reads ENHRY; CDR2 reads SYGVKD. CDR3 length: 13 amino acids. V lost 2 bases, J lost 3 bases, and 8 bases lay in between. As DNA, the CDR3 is TGTGCCATCAGTGAGGGGGACCGCTACGAGCAGTACTTC. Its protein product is CAISEGDRYEQYF.

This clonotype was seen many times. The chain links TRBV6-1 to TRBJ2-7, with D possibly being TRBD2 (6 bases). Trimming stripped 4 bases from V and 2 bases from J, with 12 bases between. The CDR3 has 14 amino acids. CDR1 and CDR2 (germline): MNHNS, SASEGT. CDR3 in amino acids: CASSVGLETYEQYF. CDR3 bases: TGTGCCAGCAGTGTGGGACTTGAGACCTACGAGCAGTACTTC.

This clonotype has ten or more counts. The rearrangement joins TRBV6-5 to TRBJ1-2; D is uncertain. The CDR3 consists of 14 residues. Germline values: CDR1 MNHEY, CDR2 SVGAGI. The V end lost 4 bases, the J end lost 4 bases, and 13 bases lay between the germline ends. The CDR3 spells CASSSPRDGYGYTF. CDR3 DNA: TGTGCCAGCAGTTCCCCTCGGGATGGCTATGGCTACACCTTC.

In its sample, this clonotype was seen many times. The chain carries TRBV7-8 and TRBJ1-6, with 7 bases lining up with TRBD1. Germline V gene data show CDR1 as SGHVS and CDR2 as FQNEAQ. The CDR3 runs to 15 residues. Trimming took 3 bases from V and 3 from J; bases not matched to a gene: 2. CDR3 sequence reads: CASSLGQYYNSPLHF. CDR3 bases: TGTGCCAGCAGCTTGGGACAGTACTATAATTCACCCCTCCACTTT.

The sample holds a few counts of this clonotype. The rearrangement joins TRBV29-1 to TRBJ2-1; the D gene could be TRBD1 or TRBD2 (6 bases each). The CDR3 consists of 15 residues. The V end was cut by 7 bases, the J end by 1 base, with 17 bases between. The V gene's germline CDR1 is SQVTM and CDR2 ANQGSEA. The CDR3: CSAPTDSGSYNEQFF. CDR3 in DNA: TGCAGCGCCCCTACGGACAGCGGGTCCTACAATGAGCAGTTCTTC.

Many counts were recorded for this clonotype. CDR3 in DNA: TGTGCCAGCAGTGGCTTCTACGTGGCGAGGGAGACCCAGTACTTC. This sequence encodes CASSGFYVARETQYF. The chain couples TRBV25-1 to TRBJ2-5; D is unclear. This CDR3 contains 15 residues. The V end was cut by 4 bases, the J end by 5 bases, with 17 bases between. Germline V gene lookup returns CDR1 MGHDK and CDR2 SYGVNS.

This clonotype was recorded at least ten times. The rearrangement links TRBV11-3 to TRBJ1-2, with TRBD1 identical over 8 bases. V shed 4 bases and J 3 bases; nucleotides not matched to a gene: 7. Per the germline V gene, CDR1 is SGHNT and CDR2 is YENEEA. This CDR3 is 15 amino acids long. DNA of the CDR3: TGTGCCAGCAGCTCCCGGACAGGGATTGACTATGGCTACACCTTC. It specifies CASSSRTGIDYGYTF. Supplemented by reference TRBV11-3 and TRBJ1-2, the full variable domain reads EAGVVQSPRYKIIEKKQPVAFWCNPISGHNTLYWYLQNLGQGPELLIRYENEEAVDDSQLPKDRFSAERLKGVDSTLKIQPAELGDSAVYLCASSSRTGIDYGYTFGSGTRLTVV.

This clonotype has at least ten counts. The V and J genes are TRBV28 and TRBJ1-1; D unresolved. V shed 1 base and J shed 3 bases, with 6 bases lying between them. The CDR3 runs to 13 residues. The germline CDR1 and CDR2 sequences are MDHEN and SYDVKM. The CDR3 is CASSLSADTEAFF. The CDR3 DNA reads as TGTGCCAGCAGTTTATCCGCGGACACTGAAGCTTTCTTT.

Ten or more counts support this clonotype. CDR3 amino acids: CASSVEGVGTEAFF. The CDR3 DNA reads TGTGCCAGCAGCGTAGAGGGGGTGGGGACTGAAGCTTTCTTT. J is TRBJ1-1 and V is TRBV9, with D perhaps TRBD1 (6 bases). The CDR3 is 14 residues long. CDR1 and CDR2 (germline): SGDLS, YYNGEE. V was trimmed by 0 bases and J by 5 bases, leaving 11 bases between them.

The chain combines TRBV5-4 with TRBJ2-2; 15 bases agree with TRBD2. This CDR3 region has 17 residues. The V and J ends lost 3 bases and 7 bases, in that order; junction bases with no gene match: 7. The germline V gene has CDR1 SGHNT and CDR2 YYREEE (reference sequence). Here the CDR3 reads CASSSGTSGRNGGELFF. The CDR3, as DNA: TGTGCCAGCAGCTCAGGGACTAGCGGGAGGAACGGCGGGGAGCTGTTTTTT.

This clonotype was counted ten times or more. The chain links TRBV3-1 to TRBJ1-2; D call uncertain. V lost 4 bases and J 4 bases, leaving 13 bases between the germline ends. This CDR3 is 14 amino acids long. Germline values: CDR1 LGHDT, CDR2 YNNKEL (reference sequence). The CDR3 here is CASSPRAYRYGYTF. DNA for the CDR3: TGTGCCAGCAGCCCACGGGCTTACCGCTATGGCTACACCTTC.

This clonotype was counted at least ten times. The DNA for the CDR3 is TGCAGTGCCGACCCCCGGCCTAGCGGGCGAGAGACCCAGTACTTC. The encoded protein is CSADPRPSGRETQYF. The chain has TRBV20-1 and TRBJ2-5; 8 bases align to TRBD2. With V trimmed by 6 bases and J by 4 bases, 13 bases remained unmatched. The CDR3 loop spans 15 amino acids. CDR1 and CDR2 (germline): DFQATT, SNEGSKA (reference sequence).